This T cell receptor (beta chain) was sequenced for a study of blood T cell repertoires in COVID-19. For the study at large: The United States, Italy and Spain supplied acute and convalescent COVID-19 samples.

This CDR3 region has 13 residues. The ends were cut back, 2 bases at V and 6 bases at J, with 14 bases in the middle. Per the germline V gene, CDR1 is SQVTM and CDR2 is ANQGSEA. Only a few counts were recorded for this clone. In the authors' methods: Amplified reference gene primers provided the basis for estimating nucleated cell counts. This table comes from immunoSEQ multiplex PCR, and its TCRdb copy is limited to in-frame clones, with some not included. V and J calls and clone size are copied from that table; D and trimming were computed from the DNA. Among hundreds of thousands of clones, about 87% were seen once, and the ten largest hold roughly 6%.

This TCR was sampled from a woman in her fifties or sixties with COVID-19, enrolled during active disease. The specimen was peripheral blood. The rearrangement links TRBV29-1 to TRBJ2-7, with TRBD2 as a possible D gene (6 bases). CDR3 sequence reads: CSVEPGRGGEQYF. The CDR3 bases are TGCAGCGTTGAACCGGGCCGGGGAGGCGAGCAGTACTTC.